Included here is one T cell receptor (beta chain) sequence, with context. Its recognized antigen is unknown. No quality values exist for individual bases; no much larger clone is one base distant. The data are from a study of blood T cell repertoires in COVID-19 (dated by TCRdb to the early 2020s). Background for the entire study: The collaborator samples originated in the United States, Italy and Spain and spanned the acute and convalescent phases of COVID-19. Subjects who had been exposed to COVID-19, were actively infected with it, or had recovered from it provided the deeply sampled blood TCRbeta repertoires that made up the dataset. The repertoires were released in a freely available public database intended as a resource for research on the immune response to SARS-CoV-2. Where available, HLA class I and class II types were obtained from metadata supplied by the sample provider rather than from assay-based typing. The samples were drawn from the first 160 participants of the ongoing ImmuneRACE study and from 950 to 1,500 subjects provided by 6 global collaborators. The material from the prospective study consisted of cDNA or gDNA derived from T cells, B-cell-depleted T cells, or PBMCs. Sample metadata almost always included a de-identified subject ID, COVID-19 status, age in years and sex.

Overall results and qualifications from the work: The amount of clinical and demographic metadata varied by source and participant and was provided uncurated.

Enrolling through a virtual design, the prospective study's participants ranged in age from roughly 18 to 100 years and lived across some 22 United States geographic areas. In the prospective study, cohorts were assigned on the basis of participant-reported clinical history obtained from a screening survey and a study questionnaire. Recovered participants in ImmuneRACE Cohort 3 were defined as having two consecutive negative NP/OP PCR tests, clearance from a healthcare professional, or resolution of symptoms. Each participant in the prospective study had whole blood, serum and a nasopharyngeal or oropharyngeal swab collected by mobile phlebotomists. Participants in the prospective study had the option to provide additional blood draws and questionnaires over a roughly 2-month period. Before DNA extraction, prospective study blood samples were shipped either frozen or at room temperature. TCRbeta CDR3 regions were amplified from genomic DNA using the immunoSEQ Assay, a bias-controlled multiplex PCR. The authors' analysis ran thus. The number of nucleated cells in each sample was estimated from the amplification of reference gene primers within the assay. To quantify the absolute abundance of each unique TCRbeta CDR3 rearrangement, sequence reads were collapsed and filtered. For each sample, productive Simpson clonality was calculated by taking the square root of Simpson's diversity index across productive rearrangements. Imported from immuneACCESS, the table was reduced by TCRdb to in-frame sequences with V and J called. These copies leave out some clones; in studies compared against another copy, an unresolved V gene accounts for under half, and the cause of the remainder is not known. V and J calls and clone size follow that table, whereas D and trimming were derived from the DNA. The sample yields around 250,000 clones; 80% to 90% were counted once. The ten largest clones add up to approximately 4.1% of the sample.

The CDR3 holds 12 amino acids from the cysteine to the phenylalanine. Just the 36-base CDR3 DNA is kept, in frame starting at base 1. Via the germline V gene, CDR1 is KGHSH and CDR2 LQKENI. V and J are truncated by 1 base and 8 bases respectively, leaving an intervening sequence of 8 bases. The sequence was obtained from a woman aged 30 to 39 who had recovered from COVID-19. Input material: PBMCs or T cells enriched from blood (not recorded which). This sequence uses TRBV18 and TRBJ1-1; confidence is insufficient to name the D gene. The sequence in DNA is TGTGCCAGCTCACCACGAGCTCAAGAAGCTTTCTTT. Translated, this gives CASSPRAQEAFF.